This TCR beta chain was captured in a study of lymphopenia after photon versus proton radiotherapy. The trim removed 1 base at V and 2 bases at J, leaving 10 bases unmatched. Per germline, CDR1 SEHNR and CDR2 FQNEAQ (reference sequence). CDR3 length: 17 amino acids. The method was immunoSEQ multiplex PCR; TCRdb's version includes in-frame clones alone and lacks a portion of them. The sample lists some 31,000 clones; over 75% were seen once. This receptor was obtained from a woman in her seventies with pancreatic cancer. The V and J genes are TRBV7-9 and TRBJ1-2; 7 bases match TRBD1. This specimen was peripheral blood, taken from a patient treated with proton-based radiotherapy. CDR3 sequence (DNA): TGTGCCAGCAGCTTAGAGCCCCGGGACAGCTCAAACTATGGCTACACCTTC. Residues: CASSLEPRDSSNYGYTF.